This T cell receptor beta chain was found in a study of blood T cell repertoires in COVID-19 (dated by TCRdb to the early 2020s). For context, the study as a whole: Samples covering the acute and convalescent phases of COVID-19 were provided by collaborators in the United States, Italy and Spain. The material from the prospective study consisted of cDNA or gDNA derived from T cells, B-cell-depleted T cells, or PBMCs. The dataset comprised deeply sampled blood TCRbeta repertoires from subjects exposed to, actively infected with, or recovered from COVID-19. The repertoires were released in a freely available public database meant as a resource for research on the immune response to SARS-CoV-2. The samples were drawn from two sources: the first 160 participants of the ongoing ImmuneRACE study, and 1,254 subjects contributed by 6 global collaborators. The sample metadata nearly always contained a de-identified subject ID, COVID-19 status, age in years and sex. Where available, HLA class I and class II types were obtained from metadata supplied by the sample provider rather than from assay-based typing.

On the study overall, not on this receptor specifically: The amount of clinical and demographic metadata varied by source and participant and was provided uncurated.

Whole blood was collected in K2EDTA tubes by collaborating institutions according to the institutions' own protocols. For TCRbeta analysis, collaborators shipped samples in one of three forms: frozen whole blood, isolated PBMCs, or DNA extracted from either of those sample types. Points on this clone: The antigen this receptor binds is unknown. No clone much larger than this one lies a single base away; base qualities are absent.

TCRbeta CDR3 regions were amplified from genomic DNA using the immunoSEQ Assay, a bias-controlled multiplex PCR. As for how the authors treated the data: The number of nucleated cells in each sample was estimated by amplification of reference gene primers within the assay. To quantify the absolute abundance of each unique TCRbeta CDR3 rearrangement, sequence reads were collapsed and filtered. For each sample, productive Simpson clonality was calculated by taking the square root of Simpson's diversity index across productive rearrangements. Entries here come from immuneACCESS through TCRdb and include only in-frame sequences with V and J called. Some clones fail to appear in such tables; in the studies checked, an unresolved V gene covers under half of the shortfall, and the cause of the remainder is unknown. The V and J calls and clone size come from that table; D and trimming were worked out from the DNA. The sample profile shows about 68,000 clones; about nine tenths of them were found once. The ten largest clones take up 6% to 7% of the sample.

The junction shows trimming of 5 bases on V and 7 bases on J, and the gene matches do not reach 8 bases of it. There are 16 amino acids in the CDR3, from cysteine to phenylalanine inclusive. The kept DNA is CDR3 alone, 48 bases in frame from the first base. Sequences MGHRA (CDR1) and YSYEKL (CDR2) are obtained from the germline V gene. The chain links TRBV4-1 with TRBJ2-1; TRBD2 aligns with 13 central bases. The TCR comes from a man in his fifties with active COVID-19. Sequenced: peripheral blood. The nucleotide sequence reads TGCGCCAGCAGCGCCACACTAGCGGGAGGGGTAAATGAGCAGTTCTTC. Its product reads: CASSATLAGGVNEQFF.